A single count supports the clone carrying this T cell receptor (beta chain). Its antigen is not known. The data were taken from a study of vaccination and CD4 T cells after COVID-19. The overall study: Samples taken post-COVID came a median about 100 days after diagnosis, ranging from 35 to 161. The authors gave control cultures a CEFX pool, an HIV-1 Nef pool, or no peptide.

The CDR3 is 14 residues long. Germline-derived CDR1 and CDR2 are KGHSH and LQKENI. V was cut by 3 bases and J by 4 bases, with 12 bases left in between. Noted treatment: approximately nine-day PBMC culture with coronavirus spike peptide pools or control peptides (ViraFEST assay). The study sequenced cultured CD4+ T cell DNA using the Oncomine TCR Beta short-read assay. Once CD4+ T cells had been cultured, genomic DNA was extracted from them. TCRdb itself ran the PCR reads through MiXCR, one entry per CDR3 protein. The sample yields about 16,000 distinct CDR3 sequences, about two fifths seen once. The sequence derives from a human donor who had recovered from COVID-19. The source was CD4+ T cells from blood, cultured in vitro, collected after SARS-CoV-2 vaccination. The J gene is TRBJ2-5, the V gene TRBV18, with D maybe TRBD1 (5 bases). The CDR3, as DNA: TGTGCCAGCTCACCTCAAAGGGGCACAGAGACCCAGTACTTC. Its translation is CASSPQRGTETQYF.